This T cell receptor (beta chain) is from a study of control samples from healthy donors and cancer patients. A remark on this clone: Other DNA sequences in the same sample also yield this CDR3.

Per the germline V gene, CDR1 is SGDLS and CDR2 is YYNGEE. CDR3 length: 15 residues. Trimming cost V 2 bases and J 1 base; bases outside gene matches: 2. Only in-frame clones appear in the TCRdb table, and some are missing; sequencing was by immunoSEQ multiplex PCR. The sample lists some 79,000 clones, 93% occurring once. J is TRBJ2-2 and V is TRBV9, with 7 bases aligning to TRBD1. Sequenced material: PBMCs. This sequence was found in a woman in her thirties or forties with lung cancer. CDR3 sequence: CASSVGTVNTGELFF. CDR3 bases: TGTGCCAGCAGCGTCGGGACAGTGAACACCGGGGAGCTGTTTTTT.